A selection of T cell receptor beta chains follows, all from one sample in a study of T cell clusters in autoimmune cytopenias. TCRdb re-called the multiplex PCR reads and catalogs CDR3 proteins one per entry, DNA excluded. The sample totals around 9,800 distinct CDR3 sequences. A further study also used this sample, focusing on T cell repertoires in aging, cancer and after chemotherapy.

Sequences were obtained from peripheral blood. These receptors were collected from a human donor in good health. Both conserved end residues are part of each CDR3. Clone sizes are given selectively: once, few, many, or a class where the clone is expanded.

V gene: TRBV5-5
clone size: .
J gene: TRBJ2-7
CDR3 protein: CASSLGGRRFSYEQYF

V gene: TRBV20-1
clone size: .
J gene: TRBJ1-1
CDR3 protein: CSALDAPGSEAFF

V gene: TRBV5-1
clone size: .
J gene: TRBJ2-5
CDR3 protein: CASSLRVEETQYF

V gene: TRBV5-5
clone size: .
J gene: TRBJ2-4
CDR3 protein: CASTLESKNIQYF

V gene: TRBV12-3/TRBV12-4
clone size: .
J gene: TRBJ1-4
CDR3 protein: CASSLGGGSEKLFF

V gene: TRBV6-5
clone size: .
J gene: TRBJ1-4
CDR3 protein: CASSYSGTPGQAATNEKLFF

V gene: TRBV6-2/TRBV6-3
clone size: .
J gene: TRBJ2-5
CDR3 protein: CAGKTTAEETQYF

V gene: TRBV7-2
clone size: .
J gene: TRBJ2-3
CDR3 protein: CASSKSAAGTDTQYF

V gene: TRBV12-3/TRBV12-4
clone size: medium-sized
J gene: TRBJ2-7
CDR3 protein: CASSWGPGVEQYF

V gene: TRBV20-1
clone size: .
J gene: TRBJ1-2
CDR3 protein: CRGTGPGVGYGYTF

V gene: TRBV6-2/TRBV6-3
clone size: medium-sized
J gene: TRBJ2-2
CDR3 protein: CASSKRDRSSVGELFF

V gene: TRBV5-1
clone size: .
J gene: TRBJ1-2
CDR3 protein: CASRPATGSGYTF

V gene: TRBV12-3/TRBV12-4
clone size: .
J gene: TRBJ2-4
CDR3 protein: CASSFRQGTKNIQYF

V gene: TRBV7-2
clone size: medium-sized
J gene: TRBJ2-1
CDR3 protein: CASSLDQGAHNEQFF

V gene: TRBV20-1
clone size: medium-sized
J gene: TRBJ1-2
CDR3 protein: CSAREGNGYTF

V gene: TRBV19
clone size: .
J gene: TRBJ2-7
CDR3 protein: CASLGAGEEQYF

V gene: TRBV6-1
clone size: .
J gene: TRBJ2-2
CDR3 protein: CASKGTATGELFF

V gene: TRBV6-4
clone size: .
J gene: TRBJ1-2
CDR3 protein: CASSDSGGNYGYTF

V gene: TRBV7-9
clone size: .
J gene: TRBJ2-1
CDR3 protein: CASSRLPGTGLGEQFF

V gene: TRBV18
clone size: .
J gene: TRBJ2-1
CDR3 protein: CASSLGQGSYNEQFF

V gene: TRBV7-9
clone size: medium-sized
J gene: TRBJ2-1
CDR3 protein: CASSLAQLAGNEQFF

V gene: TRBV28
clone size: .
J gene: TRBJ1-2
CDR3 protein: CASSQDRVPYGYTF

V gene: TRBV6-1
clone size: .
J gene: TRBJ1-4
CDR3 protein: CASSELGGDEKLFF

V gene: TRBV5-1
clone size: .
J gene: TRBJ2-2
CDR3 protein: CASSSGTGATGELFF

V gene: TRBV19
clone size: medium-sized
J gene: TRBJ2-7
CDR3 protein: CASSISRENEQYF

V gene: TRBV12-3/TRBV12-4
clone size: .
J gene: TRBJ1-2
CDR3 protein: CASSDRGGYGYTF

V gene: TRBV6-4
clone size: medium-sized
J gene: TRBJ2-3
CDR3 protein: CASSDSAGRGDTQYF

V gene: TRBV20-1
clone size: .
J gene: TRBJ2-1
CDR3 protein: CSARVVGSDPNEQFF

V gene: TRBV12-3/TRBV12-4
clone size: .
J gene: TRBJ2-2
CDR3 protein: CASSLDASGGATGELFF

V gene: TRBV5-1
clone size: .
J gene: TRBJ2-3
CDR3 protein: CASSFARGILDTQYF

V gene: TRBV10-3
clone size: .
J gene: TRBJ2-7
CDR3 protein: CAISAGRSSYEQYF

V gene: TRBV5-6
clone size: .
J gene: TRBJ2-7
CDR3 protein: CASIKMGDYPYEQYF

V gene: TRBV12-3/TRBV12-4
clone size: medium-sized
J gene: TRBJ2-3
CDR3 protein: CASMFADTQYF

V gene: TRBV6-1
clone size: .
J gene: TRBJ1-2
CDR3 protein: CASSEGPFGRNGYTF

V gene: TRBV6-4
clone size: .
J gene: TRBJ2-1
CDR3 protein: CASSSPGLAGCEQFF

V gene: TRBV13
clone size: medium-sized
J gene: TRBJ1-3
CDR3 protein: CASSLYRQDSGNTIYF

V gene: TRBV10-3
clone size: medium-sized
J gene: TRBJ2-1
CDR3 protein: CAISVDSSYNEQFF

V gene: TRBV7-2
clone size: medium-sized
J gene: TRBJ1-1
CDR3 protein: CASSRTRNTEAFF